The rows below give T cell receptor beta chains drawn from one sample of a study of blood T cell repertoires in COVID-19. The protocol was immunoSEQ multiplex PCR, while the TCRdb copy is restricted to in-frame clones and leaves out a portion. Among about 260,000 clones listed, about 88% were seen once. Input material: PBMCs or T cells enriched from blood (not recorded which). Every receptor here comes from a woman aged 45 to 65 who had recovered from COVID-19. The CDR3 runs from the conserved cysteine through the conserved F or W. A D gene is named only where the DNA matches it firmly. The size entry is marked missing in some rows and otherwise reads once, few, many or a size class.

NA TRBJ1-5 NA TRBV3-1/TRBV3-2 TGTGCCAGCAGCCAAGAGGACGGGAAGCCCCAGCATTTT CASSQEDGKPQHF
NA TRBJ1-5 NA TRBV27 TGTGCCAGCAGTTTATTTGCAGGGCCGAGCAATCAGCCCCAGCATTTT CASSLFAGPSNQPQHF
once TRBJ2-2 NA TRBV2 TGTGCCAGCATTCCGTCCAACACCGGGGAGCTGTTTTTT CASIPSNTGELFF
NA TRBJ1-1 NA TRBV5-1 TGCGCCAGCAGCCGGGGGTCTGAGGGGACTGAAGCTTTCTTT CASSRGSEGTEAFF
NA TRBJ2-1 TRBD2 TRBV9 TGTGCCAGCAGCCTTACGGGACTAGCGGGAGTCGAGCAGTTCTTC CASSLTGLAGVEQFF
NA TRBJ2-1 NA TRBV7-3 TGTGCCAGCAGCTTATCCCGGAGAGAACCCTACAATGAGCAGTTCTTC CASSLSRREPYNEQFF
NA TRBJ1-2 TRBD1 TRBV7-8 TGTGCCAGCAGCGAACGAGACGCTAGATCGACAGGGTATATCGGCTACACCTTC CASSERDARSTGYIGYTF
NA TRBJ1-2 NA TRBV28 TGTGCCAGCAGTTTGGCGGGGTCCTCTAACTATGGCTACACCTTC CASSLAGSSNYGYTF
NA TRBJ1-2 NA TRBV19 TGTGCCAGCCTAGGACGAGGGCACGATGGCTACACCTTC CASLGRGHDGYTF
NA TRBJ1-1 NA TRBV6-2/TRBV6-3 TGTGCCAGCAGTTACAACACAGGCCCTGAAGCTTTCTTT CASSYNTGPEAFF
NA TRBJ1-1 TRBD1 TRBV5-4 TGTGCCAGCAGCTTCATCGGACAGGGACCTGAAGCTTTCTTT CASSFIGQGPEAFF
NA TRBJ1-4 NA TRBV5-1 TGCGCCAGCAGCTTGGCTCACGGCGGAGCAACTAATGAAAAACTGTTTTTT CASSLAHGGATNEKLFF
NA TRBJ2-3 TRBD2 TRBV5-4 TGTGCCAGCAGCCCGAGGCGGGAGGATACGCAGTATTTT CASSPRREDTQYF
NA TRBJ1-1 NA TRBV18 TGTGCCAGCTCACAGGGGATGAACACTGAAGCTTTCTTT CASSQGMNTEAFF
few TRBJ2-2 NA TRBV6-1 TGTGCCAGCAGTGAATTATGGCAGGGCTTGGGGGAGCTGTTTTTT CASSELWQGLGELFF
NA TRBJ1-2 NA TRBV7-9 TGTGCCAGCAGCCTTTCTCCCGGTGGCTACACCTTC CASSLSPGGYTF
once TRBJ1-4 TRBD1 TRBV7-9 TGTGCCAGCAGCTGGGGGGACAGGGATTATGAAAAACTGTTTTTT CASSWGDRDYEKLFF
NA TRBJ2-5 TRBD1 TRBV2 TGTGCCAGCAGGGGGGGACAGGGGGCAATTGGAGAGACCCAGTACTTC CASRGGQGAIGETQYF
few TRBJ1-5 NA TRBV28 TGTGCCAGCAGTTTGGGGAGTAGCAATCAGCCCCAGCATTTT CASSLGSSNQPQHF
few TRBJ1-1 NA TRBV6-5 TGTGCCAGCAGCCAACGGGGTGTATCTTTCTTT CASSQRGVSFF
NA TRBJ2-6 NA TRBV1 TGCACCAGCAGCCAAGCCACCCCTCCCCGGGAGAGACCGAGTGGGGCCAACGTCCTGACTTTC CTSSQATPPRERPSGANVLTF
NA TRBJ1-1 NA TRBV30 TGTGCCTGGCAACAGGGTGAGGGAATGAACACTGAAGCTTTCTTT CAWQQGEGMNTEAFF
NA TRBJ2-5 NA TRBV6-6 TGTGCCAGCACCCAGGGCATCGGGGGAACCCAAGAGACCCAGTACTTC CASTQGIGGTQETQYF
few TRBJ1-1 NA TRBV14 TGTGCCAGCAGCCAAGACAGGGGTTGGAACACTGAAGCTTTCTTT CASSQDRGWNTEAFF
NA TRBJ1-6 NA TRBV3-1/TRBV3-2 TGTGCCAGCAGCCAATCATCCAATTCACCCCTCCACTTT CASSQSSNSPLHF
NA TRBJ2-7 TRBD1 TRBV19 TGTGCCAGTAGTATAGGAGGACAGGGGGCGAACTACGAGCAGTACTTC CASSIGGQGANYEQYF
NA TRBJ1-3 NA TRBV9 TGTGCCAGCAGCGGACGTACGGGGGACGGAAACACCATATATTTT CASSGRTGDGNTIYF
few TRBJ1-1 TRBD1 TRBV4-1 TGCGCCAGCAGACCAACTCTGGGACAGGTGAACACTGAAGCTTTCTTT CASRPTLGQVNTEAFF
NA TRBJ2-2 NA TRBV7-3 TGTGCCAGCAGCTTTTTTCAGAAAAGTAACACCGGGGAGCTGTTTTTT CASSFFQKSNTGELFF
NA TRBJ1-6 NA TRBV27 TGTGCCAGCAGTTTTCGTGGGCTTAATTCACCCCTCCACTTT CASSFRGLNSPLHF
NA TRBJ2-7 TRBD2 TRBV19 TGTGCCAGTAGTATGAAACTAGCGGGAGGCACCTACGAGCAGTACTTC CASSMKLAGGTYEQYF